This TCR beta chain was identified in a study of HIV-infected patients and healthy controls. 400 to 550 ng RNA was reverse transcribed with alpha and beta constant-region primers. Separate chain-specific third strand synthesis with multiplexing indices produced the alpha and beta libraries. MiXCR, run by TCRdb on the 5' RACE reads, gives a single entry per CDR3 protein. This sample has about 13,000 distinct CDR3 sequences, with 9% to 10% found just once. This clonotype appeared a few times. All unsorted peripheral T cells were captured because whole blood was used without fractionation. CDR3 size: 13 residues. Trimming removed 6 bases from V and 4 bases from J, with 12 bases in between. CDR1 is MNHEY, CDR2 SMNVEV, per germline (reference sequence).

The sequencing input was blood. The chain uses TRBV27 and TRBJ1-1; no clear D gene. The TCR was taken from an adult in good health. The CDR3 bases are TGTGCCAGCAGCAGCTACGGCGGCACTGAAGCTTTCTTT. It yields the protein CASSSYGGTEAFF.